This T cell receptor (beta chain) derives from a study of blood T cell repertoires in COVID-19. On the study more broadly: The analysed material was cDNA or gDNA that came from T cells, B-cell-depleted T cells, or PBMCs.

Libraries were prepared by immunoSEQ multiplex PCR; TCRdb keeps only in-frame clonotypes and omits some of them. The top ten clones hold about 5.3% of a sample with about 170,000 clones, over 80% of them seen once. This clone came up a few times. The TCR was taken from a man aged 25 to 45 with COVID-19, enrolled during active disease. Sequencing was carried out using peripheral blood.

This CDR3 is CASSQDLDRVGEKLFF. DNA for the CDR3: TGCGCCAGCAGCCAAGATCTGGACAGGGTAGGAGAAAAACTGTTTTTT. The genes are TRBV4-3 and TRBJ1-4; TRBD1 matches at 8 bases. The V and J ends lost 0 bases and 8 bases, in that order; junction bases with no gene match: 8. The germline gives CDR1 LGHNA, CDR2 YSLEER. This CDR3 has 16 amino acids.